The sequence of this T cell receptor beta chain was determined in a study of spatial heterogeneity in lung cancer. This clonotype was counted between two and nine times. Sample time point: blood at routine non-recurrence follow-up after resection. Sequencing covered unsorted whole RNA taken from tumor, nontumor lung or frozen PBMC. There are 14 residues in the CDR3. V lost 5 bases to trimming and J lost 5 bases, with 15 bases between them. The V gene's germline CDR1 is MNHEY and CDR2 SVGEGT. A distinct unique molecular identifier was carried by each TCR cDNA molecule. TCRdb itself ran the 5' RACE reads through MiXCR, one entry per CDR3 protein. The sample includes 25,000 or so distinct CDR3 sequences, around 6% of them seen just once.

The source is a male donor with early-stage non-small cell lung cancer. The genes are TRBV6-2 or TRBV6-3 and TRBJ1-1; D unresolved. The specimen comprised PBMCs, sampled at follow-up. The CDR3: CASSQLAEGTEAFF. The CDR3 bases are TGTGCCAGCAGTCAACTCGCGGAGGGTACTGAAGCTTTCTTT.